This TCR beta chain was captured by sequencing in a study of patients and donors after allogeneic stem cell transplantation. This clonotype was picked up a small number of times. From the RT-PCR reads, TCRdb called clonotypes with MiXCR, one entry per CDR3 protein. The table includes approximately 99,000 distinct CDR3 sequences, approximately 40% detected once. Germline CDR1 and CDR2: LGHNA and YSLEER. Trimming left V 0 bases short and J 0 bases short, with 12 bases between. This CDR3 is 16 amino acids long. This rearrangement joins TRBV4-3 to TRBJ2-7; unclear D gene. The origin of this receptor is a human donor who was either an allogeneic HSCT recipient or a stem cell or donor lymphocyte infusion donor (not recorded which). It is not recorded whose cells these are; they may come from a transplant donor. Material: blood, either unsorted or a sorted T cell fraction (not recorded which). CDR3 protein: CASSQDLVVISYEQYF. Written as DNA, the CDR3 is TGCGCCAGCAGCCAAGATCTGGTAGTTATCTCCTACGAGCAGTACTTC.